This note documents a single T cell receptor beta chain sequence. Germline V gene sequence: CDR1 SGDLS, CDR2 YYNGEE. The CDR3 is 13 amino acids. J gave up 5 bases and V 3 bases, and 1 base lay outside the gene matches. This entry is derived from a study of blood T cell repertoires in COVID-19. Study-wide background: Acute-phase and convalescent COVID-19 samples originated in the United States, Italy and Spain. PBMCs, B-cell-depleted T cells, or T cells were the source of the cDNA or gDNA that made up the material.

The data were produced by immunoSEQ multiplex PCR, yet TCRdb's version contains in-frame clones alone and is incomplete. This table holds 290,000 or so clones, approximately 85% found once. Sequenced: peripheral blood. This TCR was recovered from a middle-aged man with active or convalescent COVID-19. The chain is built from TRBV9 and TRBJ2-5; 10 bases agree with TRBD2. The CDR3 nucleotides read TGTGCCAGCAGCGGTAGCGGGAGGGAGACCCAGTACTTC. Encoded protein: CASSGSGRETQYF.